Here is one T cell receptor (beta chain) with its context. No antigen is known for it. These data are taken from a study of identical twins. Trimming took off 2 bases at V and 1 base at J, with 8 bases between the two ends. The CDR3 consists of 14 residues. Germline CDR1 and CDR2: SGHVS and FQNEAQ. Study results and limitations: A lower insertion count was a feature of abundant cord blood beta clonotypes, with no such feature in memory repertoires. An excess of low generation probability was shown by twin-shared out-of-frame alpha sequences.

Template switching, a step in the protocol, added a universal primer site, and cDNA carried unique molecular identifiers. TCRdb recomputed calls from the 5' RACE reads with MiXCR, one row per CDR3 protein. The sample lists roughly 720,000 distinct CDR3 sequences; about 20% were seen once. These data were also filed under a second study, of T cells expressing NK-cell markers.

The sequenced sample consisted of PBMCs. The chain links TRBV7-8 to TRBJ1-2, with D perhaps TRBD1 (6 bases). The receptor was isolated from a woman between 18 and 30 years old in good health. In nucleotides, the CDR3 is TGTGCCAGCAGCTTACACAGGGATAACTATGGCTACACCTTC. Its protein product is CASSLHRDNYGYTF.